This T cell receptor (beta chain) was profiled in a study of T cell repertoires in cytomegalovirus infection. Study overall: It was recently identified HLA-C-restricted and well-studied HLA-B-restricted CMV epitopes that the study used. Public TCR beta signature analysis indicated the presence of both CMV infection and matching HLA type. Study-wide results and limits: CMV carriers with the relevant HLA were identified by cumulative public TCR beta family frequency. The ex vivo response was dominated by HLA-C-restricted CMV-specific TCR beta clonotypes.

This clonotype was seen only a few times. Its antigen is currently unknown. TCRdb fed the reads into MiXCR, producing one record per CDR3 protein. The sample lists 71,000 or so distinct CDR3 sequences, around 20% seen once, with about 72% in the top ten. V was shortened by 10 bases and J by 7 bases, with 22 bases between the two germline ends. The CDR3 consists of 14 residues. CDR1 is MNHEY, CDR2 SVGAGI, per germline. The chain couples TRBV6-5 to TRBJ1-1; no firm D call. Material: CD8+ T cells from cultured PBMCs, obtained from culture after CMV antigen stimulation. The sequence derives from a human donor in good health (CMV status not recorded). Some clones in this sample may be carry-over from other donors' samples. The CDR3 is CATRTPLSEDEAFF. The CDR3 nucleotides read TGTGCCACCCGGACCCCTCTATCGGAGGATGAAGCTTTCTTT.